This entry lists 32 T cell receptor beta chains sequenced from one sample in a study of blood T cell repertoires in COVID-19. Profiling relied on immunoSEQ multiplex PCR, and the TCRdb table lists in-frame clones only, not all of them. This sample has about 140,000 clones, with around 82% found just once. Sample: PBMCs or T cells enriched from blood (not recorded which). The source of these receptors is a man aged 45-60 years in a cohort exposed to, infected with or recovered from COVID-19 (not recorded which).

J is TRBJ2-5 and V is TRBV28, with a possible D match to TRBD1 (7 bases). The CDR3 is made up of 13 amino acids. The germline V gene has CDR1 MDHEN and CDR2 SYDVKM. V was shortened by 8 bases and J by 5 bases, with 15 bases between the two germline ends. The CDR3 sequence is CASGQTGRETQYF. For the CDR3, the DNA is TGTGCCAGCGGACAGACAGGGAGGGAGACCCAGTACTTC.

The chain links TRBV10-3 to TRBJ2-7; 9 nucleotides agree with TRBD1. Germline V CDR1 and CDR2: ENHRY, SYGVKD. The CDR3 spans 13 residues. With V trimmed by 4 bases and J by 3 bases, 1 base remained unmatched. The CDR3 nucleotides read TGTGCCATCAGTGGGGGACAGGGCTACGAGCAGTACTTC. Amino acid sequence: CAISGGQGYEQYF.

The chain recombines TRBV28 with TRBJ2-1; 7 bases line up with TRBD1. J gave up 3 bases and V 2 bases, and 10 bases lay outside the gene matches. There are 17 residues in the CDR3. The germline gives CDR1 MDHEN, CDR2 SYDVKM. The CDR3 sequence: CASSLPRTGANYNEQFF. CDR3 nucleotides: TGTGCCAGCAGTTTACCCAGAACAGGGGCGAACTACAATGAGCAGTTCTTC.

The rearrangement uses TRBV28 and TRBJ1-1; D ambiguous. With 2 bases removed from V and 8 bases from J, the gap between germline ends came to 9 bases. Germline-derived CDR1 and CDR2 are MDHEN and SYDVKM. The CDR3 is 12 amino acids. CDR3 sequence: CASSLRQAEAFF. CDR3 nucleotide sequence: TGTGCCAGCAGTTTAAGGCAGGCCGAAGCTTTCTTT.

CDR3 protein: CATNSGPQTPRDYNEQFF. In DNA, the CDR3 is TGCGCCACCAACTCTGGCCCGCAGACCCCGAGGGATTACAATGAGCAGTTCTTC. The chain is built from TRBV5-1 and TRBJ2-1, with D tentatively TRBD2 (5 bases). The CDR3 is made up of 18 amino acids. CDR1 is SGHRS and CDR2 is YFSETQ in the germline V gene. Trimming removed 9 bases at V and 4 bases at J, with 29 bases between.

The chain links TRBV27 to TRBJ1-4, with D possibly matching TRBD1 (5 bases). Germline lookup yields CDR1 MNHEY and CDR2 SMNVEV (reference sequence). The CDR3 covers 15 residues. The ends were cut back, 2 bases at V and 5 bases at J, with 12 bases in the middle. The CDR3 sequence is CASSLAGRSNEKLFF. CDR3 nucleotide sequence: TGTGCCAGCAGTTTAGCGGGACGGTCGAATGAAAAACTGTTTTTT.

The rearrangement uses TRBV23-1 and TRBJ1-5; 7 nucleotides align to TRBD1. TRBV23-1 is an ORF, with its function uncertain. The trim removed 1 base at V and 2 bases at J, leaving 11 bases unmatched. The CDR3 is made up of 18 amino acids. CDR3 region: CASSQWLGQWKRNQPQHF. The CDR3 DNA sequence: TGCGCCAGCAGTCAATGGTTGGGACAGTGGAAGCGCAATCAGCCCCAGCATTTT.

This clone was found a few times. The genes are TRBV19 and TRBJ2-7, with D perhaps TRBD1 (6 bases). V lost 6 bases and J 4 bases, leaving 19 bases between the germline ends. Per germline, CDR1 LNHDA and CDR2 SQIVND (reference sequence). This CDR3 is 15 amino acids long. CDR3 region: CASSRARDTSYEQYF. The CDR3 coding sequence is TGTGCCAGTAGCCGAGCCCGGGACACCTCATACGAGCAGTACTTC.

The chain couples TRBV5-6 to TRBJ1-1; possible D gene TRBD1, 5 bases. The CDR3 contains 19 residues. Trimming cost V 2 bases and J 4 bases, with 27 bases left between them. Germline lookup yields CDR1 SGHDT and CDR2 YYEEEE. The CDR3 region is CASSFKPGTPIARGTEAFF. As DNA, the CDR3 is TGTGCCAGCAGCTTTAAACCCGGGACTCCGATCGCCCGGGGCACTGAAGCTTTCTTT.

This sequence joins TRBV24-1 and TRBJ2-1; maybe TRBD2 (6 bases). The CDR3 covers 16 residues. In germline, CDR1 is KGHDR, CDR2 SFDVKD. V lost 5 bases and J lost 4, with 17 bases in between. CDR3 DNA: TGTGCCACCAGTGCCCTGGGGCGGGATGAGTACAATGAGCAGTTCTTC. Translated, it gives CATSALGRDEYNEQFF.

This chain uses TRBV3-1 (or the pseudogene TRBV3-2) with TRBJ2-5, with a tentative D call TRBD2 (5 bases). The CDR3 spans 15 residues. Germline CDR1 LGHDT, CDR2 YNNKEL (reference sequence). Trimming pared 0 bases from V and 5 bases from J, leaving 13 bases between. CDR3 loop: CASSQDSGSGETQYF. The CDR3 DNA reads TGTGCCAGCAGCCAAGACTCGGGGTCTGGGGAGACCCAGTACTTC.

This chain links TRBV30 with TRBJ1-3, with D possibly being TRBD1 (6 bases). Trimming cost V 1 base and J 3 bases, with 19 bases left between them. This CDR3 comprises 17 residues. Germline V gene lookup returns CDR1 GTSNPN and CDR2 SVGIG (reference sequence). The CDR3 nucleotides are TGTGCCTGGAGTGGAACACAGGGTCCGGGTTATGGAAACACCATATATTTT. Translation gives CAWSGTQGPGYGNTIYF.

A remark on this clone: Other DNA sequences from this sample encode an identical CDR3 as well. This chain joins TRBV24-1 and TRBJ1-1; 8 nucleotides match TRBD1. Germline V gives CDR1 KGHDR, CDR2 SFDVKD. CDR3 length: 14 residues. V lost 7 bases, J lost 2 bases, and 5 bases stayed unmatched. The CDR3 protein is CATRETGVNTEAFF. The CDR3 DNA reads as TGTGCCACCAGGGAGACAGGGGTTAACACTGAAGCTTTCTTT.

This chain joins TRBV10-2 and TRBJ2-7; 9 bases map to TRBD2. Germline CDR1 is WSHSY and CDR2 is SAAADI. The CDR3 contains 14 residues. Trimming cost V 4 bases and J 3 bases; bases outside gene matches: 4. The CDR3 DNA is TGCGCCAGCAGTGTCGGTAGCGGGGGCTACGAGCAGTACTTC. Translating it yields CASSVGSGGYEQYF.

This clone was picked up one time. This rearrangement joins TRBV28 to TRBJ2-7; D perhaps matches TRBD1 (5 bases). From germline, CDR1 is MDHEN and CDR2 SYDVKM. The CDR3 covers 13 residues. The germline V and J ends were trimmed by 7 bases and 3 bases, with 13 bases remaining between them. The DNA of the CDR3 is TGTGCCAGCATGCTTCCAGGGCGCTACGAGCAGTACTTC. It codes for CASMLPGRYEQYF.

The chain links TRBV3-1 (or the pseudogene TRBV3-2) to TRBJ2-7; a possible D gene is TRBD1 (6 bases). The germline CDR1 and CDR2 sequences are LGHDT and YNNKEL (reference sequence). The CDR3 length is 17 residues. V lost 6 bases, J lost 0 bases, and 21 bases lay in between. This CDR3 is CASRRFGAGESSYEQYF. The CDR3 region has the DNA TGTGCCAGCAGAAGGTTCGGGGCAGGGGAGAGCTCCTACGAGCAGTACTTC.

The chain joins TRBV18 to TRBJ1-1; possible D gene TRBD1, 5 bases. This CDR3 contains 12 residues. Trimming removed 3 bases from V and 11 bases from J, with 13 bases in between. The germline V gene has CDR1 KGHSH and CDR2 LQKENI. CDR3 region: CASSPSLGVAFF. The CDR3 nucleotides are TGTGCCAGCTCACCCTCCTTAGGGGTGGCTTTCTTT.

CDR3 sequence (DNA): TGTGCCAGCAGCCTGCTCCGACTAGCGGATAACTACAATGAGCAGTTCTTC. The encoded protein is CASSLLRLADNYNEQFF. The chain is built from TRBV5-6 and TRBJ2-1; 9 bases agree with TRBD2. This CDR3 is built from 17 residues. CDR1 and CDR2 (germline): SGHDT, YYEEEE. V lost 4 bases to trimming and J lost 3 bases; unmatched junction nucleotides: 11.

The V call is TRBV7-9, the J call TRBJ2-5; TRBD1 agrees at 10 bases. CDR3 length equals 15 residues. Germline CDR1 is SEHNR and CDR2 is FQNEAQ (reference sequence). The trim removed 5 bases at V and 5 bases at J, leaving 8 bases unmatched. In DNA, the CDR3 is TGTGCCAGCAGCCCCCGACAGGGGGCGGGTGAGACCCAGTACTTC. It specifies CASSPRQGAGETQYF.

This clone was recorded only once. The same CDR3 is also encoded by other DNA sequences in this sample. The V and J genes are TRBV6-1 and TRBJ2-7; D not certain. Trimming cost V 2 bases and J 3 bases, with 5 bases left between them. In germline, CDR1 is MNHNS, CDR2 SASEGT. The length of the CDR3 is 12 residues. The CDR3 loop is CASSELLYEQYF. In nucleotides, the CDR3 is TGTGCCAGCAGTGAACTCCTCTACGAGCAGTACTTC.

This sequence joins TRBV6-4 and TRBJ1-5; no clear D. This CDR3 is 13 amino acids long. Germline CDR1 is MRHNA and CDR2 is SNTAGT. The V end lost 6 bases, the J end lost 4 bases, and 10 bases lay between the germline ends. As DNA, the CDR3 is TGTGCCAGCAGCGCGGGTCTTAATCAGCCCCAGCATTTT. It specifies CASSAGLNQPQHF.

This clone appeared a few times. The V call is TRBV7-9, the J call TRBJ1-1, with D uncertain. Deletions cut 6 bases from V and 1 base from J, with 9 bases between. The germline gives CDR1 SEHNR, CDR2 FQNEAQ (reference sequence). There are 13 residues in the CDR3. The CDR3 coding sequence is TGTGCCAGCAGGGTGGGAGAGAACACTGAAGCTTTCTTT. This codes for CASRVGENTEAFF.

A word on this clone: A junction boundary mismatches the germline segment, possibly from a read error. Different DNA sequences within this sample yield the same CDR3. The CDR3 reads CASGASGRLQETQYF. DNA for the CDR3: TGTGCCAGCGGGGCTAGCGGGAGGTTACAAGAAACCCAGTACTTC. The chain is built from TRBV7-9 and TRBJ2-5; 11 nucleotides agree with TRBD2. Germline V gene sequence: CDR1 SEHNR, CDR2 FQNEAQ (reference sequence). The CDR3 runs 15 residues.

V gene TRBV18 combines with J gene TRBJ1-4, with TRBD1 identical over 7 bases. The junction had 5 bases not matched to a gene; V was cut back by 1 base and J by 6 bases. There are 15 residues in the CDR3. Germline V lookup: CDR1 KGHSH, CDR2 LQKENI. The CDR3 is CASSPQRQGDEKLFF. CDR3 nucleotide sequence: TGTGCCAGCTCACCACAACGACAGGGAGATGAAAAACTGTTTTTT.

The chain combines TRBV5-1 with TRBJ2-7; D unclear. Germline CDR1 is SGHRS and CDR2 is YFSETQ. Trimming took 2 bases from V and 3 from J, leaving 9 bases between them. The CDR3 extends over 13 amino acids. The DNA for the CDR3 is TGCGCCAGCAGCTTTTCCCCTAGCTACGAGCAGTACTTC. Protein product: CASSFSPSYEQYF.

The genes are TRBV6-5 and TRBJ1-2, with D perhaps matching TRBD1 (5 bases). Germline CDR1 reads MNHEY; CDR2 reads SVGAGI. The CDR3 length is 13 residues. V lost 6 bases to trimming and J lost 5 bases, with 13 bases between them. The CDR3 nucleotides read TGTGCCAGCAGACTAAGGGGCAAGTATGGCTACACCTTC. This codes for CASRLRGKYGYTF.

This chain connects TRBV27 to TRBJ1-6, with TRBD1 identical over 7 bases. The CDR3 is 16 amino acids. Germline CDR1 is MNHEY and CDR2 is SMNVEV (reference sequence). V lost 5 bases to trimming and J lost 0 bases; unmatched junction nucleotides: 4. CDR3 nucleotides: TGTGCCAGCAGTGGGACAGTTAGCTCCTATAATTCACCCCTCCACTTT. This sequence encodes CASSGTVSSYNSPLHF.

The V call is TRBV27, the J call TRBJ2-2, with D uncertain. The CDR3 is 12 amino acids. Germline assignment: CDR1 MNHEY and CDR2 SMNVEV (reference sequence). V lost 3 bases and J 6 bases, leaving 5 bases between the germline ends. The chain's CDR3 is CASSFSPGELFF. CDR3 nucleotide sequence: TGTGCCAGCAGTTTCTCCCCCGGGGAGCTGTTTTTT.

CDR3: CASRPALSGSFGELFF. The CDR3 DNA follows: TGTGCCAGCAGACCTGCCTTAAGCGGGAGTTTCGGGGAGCTGTTTTTT. J is TRBJ2-2 and V is TRBV3-1 (or the pseudogene TRBV3-2); 8 bases fit TRBD2. Germline CDR1 reads LGHDT; CDR2 reads YNNKEL (reference sequence). Unmatched junction bases numbered 13, after V lost 6 bases and J lost 7 bases. The CDR3 consists of 16 residues.

The V call is TRBV27, the J call TRBJ2-7; a possible D gene is TRBD2 (5 bases). In germline, CDR1 is MNHEY, CDR2 SMNVEV (reference sequence). The V and J ends lost 0 bases and 8 bases respectively, with 20 bases between them. This CDR3 has 16 residues. The CDR3 DNA reads TGTGCCAGCAGTTTATCAACAGCGGCTTCCCTCCGGAAGCAGTACTTC. Protein: CASSLSTAASLRKQYF.

V is TRBV7-9 and J is TRBJ2-2; TRBD2 might be the D (6 bases). V was pared by 1 base and J by 0 bases, with 6 bases between. This CDR3 contains 15 residues. Looked up from germline, CDR1 is SEHNR and CDR2 is FQNEAQ (reference sequence). This CDR3 is CASSLGLANTGELFF. The CDR3 coding sequence is TGTGCCAGCAGCTTAGGACTAGCGAACACCGGGGAGCTGTTTTTT.

This chain connects TRBV7-9 to TRBJ2-7; 11 positions agree with TRBD1. Germline V lookup: CDR1 SEHNR, CDR2 FQNEAQ (reference sequence). With V trimmed by 7 bases and J by 4 bases, 6 bases remained unmatched. CDR3 length: 14 amino acids. As DNA, the CDR3 is TGTGCCAGCATCGGGACAGGGGGTGAATACGAGCAGTACTTC. The encoded protein is CASIGTGGEYEQYF. Drawing the rest from reference TRBV7-9 and TRBJ2-7, the complete variable domain is DTGVSQNPRHKITKRGQNVTFRCDPISEHNRLYWYRQTLGQGPEFLTYFQNEAQLEKSRLLSDRFSAERPKGSFSTLEIQRTEQGDSAMYLCASIGTGGEYEQYFGPGTRLTVT.